This paragraph covers one T cell receptor beta chain sequence. The target of this receptor is not known. The sample holds no much larger clone one base away, and base qualities are not on file. Library prep was done by multiplex PCR. This sample was sequenced with an Illumina HiSeq 4000. CDR3 regions were amplified by Arm-PCR with iRepertoire HTBI primers to construct TCR beta libraries. PCR products were gel purified before sequencing. In the source study's methods: Gene usage analysis of CDR3 amino acid clonotypes relied on the 60 or so TRBV and 14 TRBJ segments identified across samples. Filtered high-quality paired reads were merged into contigs using COPE and FqMerger. Contigs were aligned with BLAST to IMGT TRBV, TRBD and TRBJ reference genes, and CDR3 was defined per IMGT. Any clonotype with a frequency above 0.1% was counted as a highly expanded clone. Shannon entropy was used to measure repertoire diversity, and the Gini coefficient was used to measure V-J evenness. A clonotype was considered public if more than one individual shared it. TCRdb ran its own pipeline on the public reads, namely fastp trimming at Q25 and MiXCR clone calling, and kept in-frame beta chains. Each entry is one CDR3 protein sequence, shown with its most common DNA and genes. It is TCRdb's table, rather than the study itself, that gives the V and J calls and clone size. The sample table lists around 470,000 distinct CDR3 sequences, 14% of them with a count of one. Together, the top ten hold over 15% of the sample.

This entry is derived from a study of regulatory T cells in long-lasting Graves disease (dated by TCRdb to about 2021). The study in broad terms: Patients with newly diagnosed Graves' disease had been on antithyroid drugs for under 3 months. Persistent Graves' disease patients were compared with newly diagnosed Graves' disease patients by peripheral blood TCR sequencing and RNA sequencing. The study was conducted in China and was registered as a clinical trial. A total of about 33 samples underwent TCR sequencing, from 13 patients with persistent Graves' disease and approximately 20 patients with newly diagnosed Graves' disease. Results the study describes overall, beyond this receptor: Only the TCR beta chain was sequenced and analyzed. Patients with persistent disease shared more public clonotypes (over 2,500) than newly diagnosed patients did (966). Preferential use of TRBV28, TRBJ1-2 and TRBJ2-5 was observed in persistent disease, whereas TRBV20-1 and TRBJ2-1 were favored in newly diagnosed disease. Lower TCR Shannon entropy and fewer highly expanded clones were observed in persistent Graves' disease patients than in newly diagnosed patients, which suggested clonal expansion. As a limitation, the authors acknowledged that the small sample size may reduce accuracy. Only peripheral blood was studied, because thyroid tissue, the primary lesion, was inaccessible.

What the time point label conveys for this sample: newly diagnosed GD, antithyroid drugs for less than 3 months. RNA was extracted from PBMCs in TRIzol for both TCR sequencing and RNA sequencing. Graves' disease was diagnosed according to American Thyroid Association guidelines. The patients came from an endocrinology department in Xi'an, China. Each patient gave around 9.2 milliliters of peripheral blood, collected in an EDTA anticoagulant tube. Ficoll Paque Plus density gradient separation was used to isolate PBMCs, and no further T cell sorting was performed. An Agilent 2100 Bioanalyzer and agarose gel were used to check RNA quality, and a NanoDrop 2000 was used to measure RNA concentration. The CDR3 numbers 13 residues from cysteine through phenylalanine. Solely the CDR3 DNA is kept, with 39 bases framed from the first base. V sheds 6 bases and J sheds 8 bases, leaving 14 bases between their ends.

These sequences were also reported in another study, on T cells in Graves' hyperthyroidism and ophthalmopathy. Per that second paper: Stable Graves' hyperthyroidism was defined as no progression to ophthalmopathy during 18 months of follow-up. Hyperthyroidism patients were newly diagnosed, with disease duration under 2 months, and aged 18 to 65 years. Exclusion was applied to patients with uncontrolled infections, other autoimmune diseases, pregnancy or lactation. Diagnoses were based on clinical symptoms, serum thyroxine and TRAb, thyroid ultrasound and orbital computed tomography. A first-round RT-PCR of the TCR CDR3 used the HTBI primer set with the Qiagen OneStep RT-PCR kit. Most expanded thyroid clonotypes (frequency above 0.001) were also found in blood, which suggests that blood repertoires may mirror thyroid immune responses. Ophthalmopathy was separated from stable hyperthyroidism by a 13 V-J signature model, with around 90% sensitivity and 81% to 82% specificity obtained in cross-validation and 80%/75% obtained in testing. In validation, the model predicted progression to ophthalmopathy a median of roughly six months before onset, with approximately 70% sensitivity and more than 72% specificity. To identify distinguishing TCR V-J signatures, a discovery cohort of around 100 patients was used, comprising 43 with Graves' ophthalmopathy and approximately 57 with stable Graves' hyperthyroidism. Whether ophthalmopathy could be predicted prospectively was tested in an independent validation cohort made up of about 18 hyperthyroidism patients plus 17 patients who later progressed to ophthalmopathy. The 95 to 100 discovery patients were divided at random into training and test sets in a 7:3 ratio. The study also compared thyroid tissue and blood T-cell repertoires from about six Graves' hyperthyroidism patients. Following sampling, methimazole starting at 30 mg daily was given to hyperthyroidism patients, and high-dose intravenous methylprednisolone was given to ophthalmopathy patients. Libraries were constructed in a second round of multiplex PCR, after which size selection and purification were performed. Sequencing of the libraries was done on an Illumina HiSeq2000 using paired-end 100 bp reads. SOAPnuke was used to process the raw data, with reads discarded if the reads contained adapters or uncalled bases, had a mean Phred below 15, or lacked an exact constant-primer or identifier match. High-quality paired reads were merged with COPE v1.2.5, and unique nucleotide sequences were defined as clonotypes. MiTCR v1.1 was used to align clonotypes to the IMGT TRBV, TRBD and TRBJ reference segments. Analysis was restricted to V-J combinations with a frequency above 0.0001, which covered roughly 99% of repertoires. A TCS score was defined as the ratio between F50 (clonal expansion) and ExV (chaos), using BLOSUM62-based TCRdist between CDR3 peptides within each V-J. Welch's t-statistics and random forest reduced around 510 V-J features to fewer than 15, which were used in a naive Bayes classifier (R e1071). Sample size was not statistically predetermined, and investigators were not blinded to group allocation. The paper describes TCR Vbeta CDR3 sequencing of fewer than 150 peripheral blood samples, made up of roughly 40 ophthalmopathy patients, around 73 hyperthyroidism patients and about 17 progressor patients.

The chain is made from TRBV12-3 or TRBV12-4 and TRBJ2-1; the D region may be TRBD1 or TRBD2, each matching 5 bases equally. The TCR sequence derives from a woman aged 50 to 60 with Graves disease. Donor details come from another sample of the same person, matched by shared clones. The starting material was peripheral blood mononuclear cells (PBMCs), obtained at new diagnosis, from a patient treated with antithyroid drugs. In nucleotides, the sequence is TGTGCCAGCAGCCATCCAGGGACCCATGAGCAGTTCTTC. Translated, it reads CASSHPGTHEQFF.